The 10 T cell receptor beta chains given below trace back to one sample, sequenced in a study of response to subunit inactivated influenza vaccine (dated by TCRdb to between 2017 and 2018). Libraries were built with RT-PCR. The listed sequencing device is Illumina HiSeq 2500. TCRdb reran the public reads through fastp at Q25 and MiXCR, keeping productive beta chains. Merged by CDR3 protein, the rows form single entries marked with the most common genes and DNA. The sample contains about 700,000 distinct CDR3 sequences, about 15% of them found a single time. The ten largest clones take up about 7.4% of the sample. The material was PBMCs from blood, obtained around 15 days before vaccination. The origin of the receptors is a man aged 45 to 65 who received an inactivated influenza vaccine. Donor details come from another sample of the same person, matched by shared clones.

This clonotype was picked up many times. The chain is built from TRBV12-3 or TRBV12-4 and TRBJ2-1; D not resolved. The ends were cut back, 1 base at V and 4 bases at J, with 8 bases in the middle. This CDR3 spans 14 amino acids. CDR3: CASSLESAYNEQFF. For the CDR3, the DNA is TGTGCCAGCAGTTTAGAGTCAGCGTACAATGAGCAGTTCTTC.

The chain is built from TRBV7-2 and TRBJ2-5, with 7 bases fitting TRBD1. The CDR3 has 15 amino acids. V lost 1 base to trimming and J lost 5 bases; unmatched junction nucleotides: 7. Germline V gene sequence: CDR1 SGHTA, CDR2 FQGNSA. The CDR3 loop reads CASSLGQTGRETQYF. CDR3 DNA: TGTGCCAGCAGCTTAGGACAGACAGGGCGGGAGACCCAGTACTTC.

This clonotype came up many times. The V call is TRBV7-9, the J call TRBJ2-7; TRBD2 aligns across 10 bases. The V and J ends lost 5 bases and 0 bases, in that order; junction bases with no gene match: 7. CDR1 SEHNR and CDR2 FQNEAQ come from the germline V gene (reference sequence). The CDR3 loop spans 16 amino acids. For the CDR3, the DNA is TGTGCCAGCAGCGACCCCAGGACTAGCGGCTCCTACGAGCAGTACTTC. Its protein product is CASSDPRTSGSYEQYF. The full variable domain, its missing parts supplied by reference TRBV7-9 and TRBJ2-7, is DTGVSQNPRHKITKRGQNVTFRCDPISEHNRLYWYRQTLGQGPEFLTYFQNEAQLEKSRLLSDRFSAERPKGSFSTLEIQRTEQGDSAMYLCASSDPRTSGSYEQYFGPGTRLTVT.

This clonotype was recorded many times. V and J are TRBV29-1 and TRBJ2-3; 7 bases align to TRBD2. The CDR3 totals 14 residues. V shed 3 bases, J shed 2 bases, and the junction held 5 bases outside the gene matches. Germline V CDR1 and CDR2: SQVTM, ANQGSEA. Here the CDR3 reads CSVESGGHTDTQYF. The CDR3 DNA sequence: TGCAGCGTTGAGTCGGGAGGACACACAGATACGCAGTATTTT.

V is TRBV28 and J is TRBJ2-7; D tentatively fits TRBD1 or TRBD2 (5 bases each). Deletions cut 6 bases from V and 4 bases from J, with 19 bases between. Looked up from germline, CDR1 is MDHEN and CDR2 is SYDVKM. The CDR3 totals 15 residues. The CDR3, as DNA: TGTGCCAGCAGCGCCCCGACAGAGGGAAGATACGAGCAGTACTTC. Translation: CASSAPTEGRYEQYF.

The sample holds many counts of this clonotype. The chain joins TRBV5-1 to TRBJ2-1; 7 nucleotides agree with TRBD1. The germline gives CDR1 SGHRS, CDR2 YFSETQ. V was pared by 0 bases and J by 7 bases, with 4 bases of the junction left unmatched. This CDR3 has 14 residues. CDR3 DNA sequence: TGCGCCAGCAGCTTGGTAACAGGGGAGAATGAGCAGTTCTTC. Translated, it gives CASSLVTGENEQFF. Full variable domain (outside the CDR3, taken from reference TRBV5-1 and TRBJ2-1): KAGVTQTPRYLIKTRGQQVTLSCSPISGHRSVSWYQQTPGQGLQFLFEYFSETQRNKGNFPGRFSGRQFSNSRSEMNVSTLELGDSALYLCASSLVTGENEQFFGPGTRLTVL.

The V and J genes are TRBV6-1 and TRBJ2-3, with 9 bases lining up with TRBD1. CDR3 length: 15 residues. V lost 10 bases to trimming and J lost 6 bases; unmatched junction nucleotides: 14. Germline V gene lookup returns CDR1 MNHNS and CDR2 SASEGT. CDR3 sequence (DNA): TGTGCCATCGGGGTTTGGACAGGGGCCCCGGATACGCAGTATTTT. Its protein is CAIGVWTGAPDTQYF.

This clonotype was recorded only once. The genes are TRBV7-6 and TRBJ2-1; TRBD2 agrees at 7 bases. The CDR3 loop spans 15 amino acids. Germline assignment: CDR1 SGHVS and CDR2 FNYEAQ. Trimming took 2 bases from V and 3 from J; bases not matched to a gene: 4. The CDR3: CASSLFAGVYNEQFF. The DNA for the CDR3 is TGTGCCAGCAGCTTATTCGCGGGGGTCTACAATGAGCAGTTCTTC.

This clonotype has only a few counts. The chain joins TRBV29-1 to TRBJ2-7; 8 bases are shared with TRBD1. The J segment lost 6 bases and the V segment lost 8 bases, leaving 12 bases of the junction unmatched. The CDR3 loop spans 13 amino acids. Per the germline V gene, CDR1 is SQVTM and CDR2 is ANQGSEA. The CDR3 DNA sequence: TGCAGCATCAGACAGGGGATTTCGTTCGAGCAGTACTTC. This sequence encodes CSIRQGISFEQYF.

This chain uses TRBV28 with TRBJ2-6, with a tentative D call TRBD1 (6 bases). The V gene's germline CDR1 is MDHEN and CDR2 SYDVKM. The CDR3 loop spans 17 amino acids. Trimming left V 2 bases short and J 0 bases short, with 11 bases between. The chain's CDR3 is CASSLETGSSGANVLTF. The CDR3, as DNA: TGTGCCAGCAGTTTAGAGACAGGATCCTCTGGGGCCAACGTCCTGACTTTC.